This T cell receptor beta chain was profiled in a study of cytomegalovirus exposure and HLA in healthy donors. The CDR3 loop spans 13 amino acids. Germline loops: CDR1 MGHRA, CDR2 YSYEKL. Whole-study findings and limits: Rare TCR sequences predominated, though certain public TCRs were found in many donors.

13 Jbeta primers and 60 Vbeta primers were used for the PCR. Produced via immunoSEQ multiplex PCR; TCRdb's table is partial and in-frame only. This sample has a few hundred thousand clones; about four fifths occur once, and the top ten carry about 0.28%. This clone appeared once. What it recognizes is unknown. This TCR was sampled from a girl aged 2 to 9 in good health and CMV-seronegative. The sequencing input was PBMCs. This sequence joins TRBV4-1 and TRBJ2-5; the D gene is possibly TRBD1 (5 bases). The end of the DNA is better explained by TRBJ2-7, so the J call may be wrong. The CDR3 nucleotides are TGCGCCAGCAGCCAAACGGACACCTACGAGCAGTACTTC. Translating gives CASSQTDTYEQYF.